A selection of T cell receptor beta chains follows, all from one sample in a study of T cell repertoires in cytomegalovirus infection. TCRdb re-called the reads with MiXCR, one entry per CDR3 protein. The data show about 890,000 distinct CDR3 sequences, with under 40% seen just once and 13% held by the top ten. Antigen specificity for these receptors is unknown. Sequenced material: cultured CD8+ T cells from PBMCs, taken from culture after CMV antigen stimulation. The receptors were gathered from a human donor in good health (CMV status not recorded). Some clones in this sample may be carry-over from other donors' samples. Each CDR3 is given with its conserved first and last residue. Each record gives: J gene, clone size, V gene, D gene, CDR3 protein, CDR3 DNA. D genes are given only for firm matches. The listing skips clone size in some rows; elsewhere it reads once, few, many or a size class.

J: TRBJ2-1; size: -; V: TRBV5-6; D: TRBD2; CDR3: CASSSQRLAGGPSYNEQFF; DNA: TGTGCCAGCAGCTCCCAACGACTAGCGGGGGGCCCATCCTACAATGAGCAGTTCTTC
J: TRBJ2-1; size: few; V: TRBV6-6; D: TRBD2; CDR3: CASSPGLAGGPGQFF; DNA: TGTGCCAGCAGCCCCGGACTAGCGGGGGGGCCAGGACAGTTCTTC
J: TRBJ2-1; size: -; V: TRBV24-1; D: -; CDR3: CATSDWGVAGSYNEQFF; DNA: TGTGCCACCAGTGATTGGGGGGTGGCAGGGAGCTACAATGAGCAGTTCTTC
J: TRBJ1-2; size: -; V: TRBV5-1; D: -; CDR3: CASSLADTSYGYTF; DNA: TGCGCCAGCAGCTTGGCCGATACCAGCTATGGCTACACCTTC
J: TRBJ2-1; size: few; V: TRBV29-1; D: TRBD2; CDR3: CSVEGSSGVLYNEQFF; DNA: TGCAGCGTTGAAGGTTCTAGCGGGGTGTTATACAATGAGCAGTTCTTC
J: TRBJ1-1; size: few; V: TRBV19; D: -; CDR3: CASSISPREDTEAFF; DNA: TGTGCCAGTAGTATATCCCCCAGGGAAGACACTGAAGCTTTCTTT
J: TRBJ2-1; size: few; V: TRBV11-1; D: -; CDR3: CASSRRSGKGEQFF; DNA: TGTGCCAGCAGCCGACGTTCAGGGAAAGGCGAGCAGTTCTTC
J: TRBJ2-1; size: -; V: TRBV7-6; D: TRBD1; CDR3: CASSLWTGFYNEQFF; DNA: TGTGCCAGCAGCCTATGGACAGGGTTTTACAATGAGCAGTTCTTC
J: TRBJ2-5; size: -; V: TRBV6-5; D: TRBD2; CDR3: CASSYSHYVNQRGAGEETQYF; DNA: TGTGCCAGCAGTTACTCGCACTATGTTAATCAGCGGGGGGCCGGGGAAGAGACCCAGTACTTC
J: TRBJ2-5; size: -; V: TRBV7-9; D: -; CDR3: CVSSLESGIRKTQYF; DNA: TGTGTCAGCAGCTTAGAGTCGGGAATTAGGAAGACCCAGTACTTC
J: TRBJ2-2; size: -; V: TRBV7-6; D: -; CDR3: CAAVGGPGDIGELFF; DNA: TGTGCCGCCGTGGGAGGACCGGGTGACATCGGGGAGCTGTTTTTT
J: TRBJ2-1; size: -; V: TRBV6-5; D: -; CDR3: CASSYHARYEQFF; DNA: TGTGCCAGCAGTTACCACGCGCGGTATGAGCAGTTCTTC
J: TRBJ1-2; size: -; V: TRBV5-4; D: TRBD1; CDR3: CASTSSGGALDGYTF; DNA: TGTGCCAGCACTTCTTCAGGGGGGGCTCTGGATGGCTACACCTTC
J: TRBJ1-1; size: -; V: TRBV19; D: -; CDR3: CASRGAGEAFF; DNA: TGTGCCAGTAGGGGGGCGGGCGAAGCTTTCTTT
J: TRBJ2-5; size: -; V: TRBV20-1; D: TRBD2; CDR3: CSAREAAGGVHQETQYF; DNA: TGCAGTGCTAGAGAGGCAGCGGGGGGGGTACATCAAGAGACCCAGTACTTC
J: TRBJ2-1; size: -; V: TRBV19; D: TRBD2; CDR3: CASSMPLAGGYNEQFF; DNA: TGTGCCAGTAGTATGCCTCTAGCGGGGGGGTACAATGAGCAGTTCTTC
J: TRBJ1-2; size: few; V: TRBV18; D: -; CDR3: CASSPENYGYTF; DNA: TGTGCCAGCTCACCGGAGAACTATGGCTACACCTTC
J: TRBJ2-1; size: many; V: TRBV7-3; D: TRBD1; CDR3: CASSSIWTGDGNEQFF; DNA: TGTGCCAGCAGCTCCATCTGGACAGGGGATGGGAATGAGCAGTTCTTC
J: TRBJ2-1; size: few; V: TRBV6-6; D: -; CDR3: CASSLKDFSYNEQFF; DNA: TGTGCCAGCAGTTTGAAGGACTTCTCCTACAATGAGCAGTTCTTC
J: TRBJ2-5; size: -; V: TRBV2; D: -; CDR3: CASRPGPLEETQYF; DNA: TGTGCCAGCAGACCGGGACCGCTCGAGGAGACCCAGTACTTC
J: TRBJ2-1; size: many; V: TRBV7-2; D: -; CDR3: CASSFGAVSYNEQFF; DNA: TGTGCCAGCAGCTTCGGGGCCGTCTCCTACAATGAGCAGTTCTTC
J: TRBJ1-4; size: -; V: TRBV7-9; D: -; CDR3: CASTGSGEEKLFF; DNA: TGTGCCAGCACAGGTTCGGGAGAAGAAAAACTGTTTTTT
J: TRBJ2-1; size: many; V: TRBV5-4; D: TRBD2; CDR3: CASSLGVAGAEQFF; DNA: TGTGCCAGCAGTCTCGGGGTAGCGGGGGCCGAGCAGTTCTTC
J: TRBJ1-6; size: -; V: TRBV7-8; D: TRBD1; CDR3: CASSNRDRAYNSPLHF; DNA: TGTGCCAGCAGCAACCGGGACAGGGCCTATAATTCACCCCTCCACTTT
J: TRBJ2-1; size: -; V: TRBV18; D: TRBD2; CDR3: CASSLLAGGQVSYNEQFF; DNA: TGTGCCAGCTCACTACTAGCGGGGGGGCAGGTTTCCTACAATGAGCAGTTCTTC
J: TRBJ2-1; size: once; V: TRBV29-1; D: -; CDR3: CSVEVSRRGPRNEQFF; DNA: TGCAGCGTTGAAGTTAGCCGGAGGGGGCCGCGCAATGAGCAGTTCTTC
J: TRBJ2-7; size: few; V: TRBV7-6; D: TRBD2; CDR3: CASSLIGGVYEQYF; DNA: TGTGCCAGCAGCTTAATTGGGGGGGTATACGAGCAGTACTTC
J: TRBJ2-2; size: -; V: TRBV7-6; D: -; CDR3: CASSKSGIGELFF; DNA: TGTGCCAGCAGCAAGTCAGGGATCGGGGAGCTGTTTTTT
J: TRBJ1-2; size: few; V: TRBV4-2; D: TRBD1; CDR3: CATMTGGNGYTF; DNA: TGTGCCACTATGACAGGGGGCAATGGCTACACCTTC
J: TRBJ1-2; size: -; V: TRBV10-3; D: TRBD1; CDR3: CAIRQQGPYGYTF; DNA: TGTGCCATCAGACAACAGGGGCCCTATGGCTACACCTTC
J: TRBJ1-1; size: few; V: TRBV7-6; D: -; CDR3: CASSLETGIRFTEAFF; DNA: TGTGCCAGCAGCTTAGAAACAGGGATACGTTTCACTGAAGCTTTCTTT
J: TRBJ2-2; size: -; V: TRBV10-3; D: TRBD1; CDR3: CAITGTGGTNTGELFF; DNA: TGTGCCATCACAGGGACAGGGGGCACGAACACCGGGGAGCTGTTTTTT
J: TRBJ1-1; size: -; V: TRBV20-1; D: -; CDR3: CSASAKGTSEAFF; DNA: TGCAGTGCTAGTGCTAAGGGTACCTCTGAAGCTTTCTTT
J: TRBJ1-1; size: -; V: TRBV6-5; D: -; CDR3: CASSQAGAGMTEAFF; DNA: TGTGCCAGCAGCCAAGCAGGCGCAGGGATGACTGAAGCTTTCTTT
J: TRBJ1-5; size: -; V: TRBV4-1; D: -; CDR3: CASSQTGADKHF; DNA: TGCGCCAGCAGCCAAACCGGGGCGGACAAGCATTTT
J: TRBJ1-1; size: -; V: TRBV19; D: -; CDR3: CASSIWHGSKNTEAFF; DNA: TGTGCCAGTAGTATCTGGCACGGGTCAAAGAACACTGAAGCTTTCTTT
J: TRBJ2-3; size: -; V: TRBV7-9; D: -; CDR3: CASSLDLLAVVADTDTQYF; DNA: TGTGCCAGCAGCTTAGACCTCTTGGCCGTAGTAGCAGACACAGATACGCAGTATTTT
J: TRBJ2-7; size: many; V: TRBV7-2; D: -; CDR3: CASSLLSGGSYEQYF; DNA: TGTGCCAGCAGCTTACTCTCTGGGGGATCCTACGAGCAGTACTTC
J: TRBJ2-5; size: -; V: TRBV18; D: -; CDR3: CANSPPEMDIQETQYF; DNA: TGTGCCAACTCACCACCGGAGATGGACATTCAAGAGACCCAGTACTTC
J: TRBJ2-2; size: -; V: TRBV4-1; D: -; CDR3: CASSQVLTGELFF; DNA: TGCGCCAGCAGCCAAGTGTTGACCGGGGAGCTGTTTTTT